This passage covers 3 T cell receptor beta chains from one sample sequenced in a study of blood T cells in healthy people across ages. Then a second PCR, running about 6 to 12 cycles, was carried out with a sample-barcoded 5' primer and a J-beta primer mix. Via MiXCR, TCRdb re-called the 5' RACE reads, giving one row per CDR3 protein. The sample includes roughly 1.7 million distinct CDR3 sequences, roughly 32% of them seen just once. What was sequenced was blood. The receptors come from a woman in her twenties or thirties in good health.

This clonotype was seen only a few times. The rearrangement links TRBV5-1 to TRBJ1-2; D is possibly TRBD1 (5 bases). The CDR3 is 17 amino acids. The germline V gene encodes CDR1 SGHRS and CDR2 YFSETQ. V shed 4 bases and J shed 0 bases, with 19 bases lying between them. Here the CDR3 reads CASSTTQGFQANYGYTF. Written as DNA, the CDR3 is TGCGCCAGCAGCACTACGCAGGGTTTTCAAGCTAACTATGGCTACACCTTC.

This clonotype was seen more than once but under ten times. The chain links TRBV3-1 to TRBJ2-1; the match to TRBD2 covers 7 bases. Germline V CDR1 and CDR2: LGHDT, YNNKEL (reference sequence). CDR3 length equals 15 residues. The V segment lost 7 bases and the J segment 2 bases; nucleotides outside the gene matches: 8. CDR3 sequence: CASTPQAGAYNEQFF. In nucleotides, the CDR3 is TGTGCCAGCACACCACAGGCGGGGGCCTACAATGAGCAGTTCTTC.

This clonotype was detected ten times or more. The V and J genes are TRBV7-8 and TRBJ2-2; D is ambiguous. Germline CDR1 reads SGHVS; CDR2 reads FQNEAQ. This CDR3 is 12 amino acids long. The ends were cut back, 1 base at V and 7 bases at J, with 4 bases in the middle. The CDR3 reads CASSLEVGELFF. The CDR3 nucleotides are TGTGCCAGCAGCTTAGAGGTCGGGGAGCTGTTTTTT.